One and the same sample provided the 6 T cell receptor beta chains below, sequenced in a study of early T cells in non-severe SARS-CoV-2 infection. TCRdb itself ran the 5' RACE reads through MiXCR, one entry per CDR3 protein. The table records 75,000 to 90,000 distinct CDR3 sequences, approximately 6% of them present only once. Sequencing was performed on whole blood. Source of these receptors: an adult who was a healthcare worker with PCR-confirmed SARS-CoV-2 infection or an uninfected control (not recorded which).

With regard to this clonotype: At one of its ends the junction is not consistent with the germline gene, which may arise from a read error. This CDR3 reads CASSDIAGLAGVHEQCF. The CDR3 bases are TGCGCCAGCAGTGATATCGCCGGACTAGCGGGAGTCCACGAGCAGTGCTTC. The rearrangement uses TRBV10-1 and TRBJ2-7, with 13 positions matching TRBD2. CDR1 is WNHNN, CDR2 SYGVQD, per germline (reference sequence). CDR3 length: 17 residues.

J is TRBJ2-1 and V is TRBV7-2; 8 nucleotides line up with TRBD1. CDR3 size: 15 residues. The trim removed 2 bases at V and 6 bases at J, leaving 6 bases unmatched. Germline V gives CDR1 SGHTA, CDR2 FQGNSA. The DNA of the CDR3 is TGTGCCAGCAGCTTATCAGGGGGCAGTAGCAATGAGCAGTTCTTC. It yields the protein CASSLSGGSSNEQFF.

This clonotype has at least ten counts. This CDR3 is CASSPLYEQYF. The CDR3, as DNA: TGTGCCAGCAGCCCCCTTTACGAGCAGTACTTC. The chain carries TRBV11-2 and TRBJ2-7; no clear D gene. This CDR3 has 11 residues. The ends were cut back, 5 bases at V and 4 bases at J, with 6 bases in the middle. Germline lookup yields CDR1 SGHAT and CDR2 FQNNGV.

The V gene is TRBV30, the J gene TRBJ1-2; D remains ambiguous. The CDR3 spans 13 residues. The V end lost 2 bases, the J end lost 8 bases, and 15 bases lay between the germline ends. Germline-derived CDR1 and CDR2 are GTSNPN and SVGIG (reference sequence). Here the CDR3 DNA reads TGTGCCTGGAGTCCAAAAGATCCCTTAGGCTACACCTTC. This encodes CAWSPKDPLGYTF.

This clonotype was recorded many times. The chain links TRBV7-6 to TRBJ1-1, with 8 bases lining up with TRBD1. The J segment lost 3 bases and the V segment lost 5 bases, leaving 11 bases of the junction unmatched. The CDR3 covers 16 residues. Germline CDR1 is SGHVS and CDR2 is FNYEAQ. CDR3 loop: CASSPNTGTGDTEAFF. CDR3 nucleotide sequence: TGTGCCAGCAGCCCCAACACCGGGACAGGAGACACTGAAGCTTTCTTT.

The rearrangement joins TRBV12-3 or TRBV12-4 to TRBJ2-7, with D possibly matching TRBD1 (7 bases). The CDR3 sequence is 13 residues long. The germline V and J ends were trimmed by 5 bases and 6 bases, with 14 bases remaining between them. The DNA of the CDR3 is TGTGCCAGCAGTACCGGAGGGACAGCCGAGCAGTACTTC. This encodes CASSTGGTAEQYF.